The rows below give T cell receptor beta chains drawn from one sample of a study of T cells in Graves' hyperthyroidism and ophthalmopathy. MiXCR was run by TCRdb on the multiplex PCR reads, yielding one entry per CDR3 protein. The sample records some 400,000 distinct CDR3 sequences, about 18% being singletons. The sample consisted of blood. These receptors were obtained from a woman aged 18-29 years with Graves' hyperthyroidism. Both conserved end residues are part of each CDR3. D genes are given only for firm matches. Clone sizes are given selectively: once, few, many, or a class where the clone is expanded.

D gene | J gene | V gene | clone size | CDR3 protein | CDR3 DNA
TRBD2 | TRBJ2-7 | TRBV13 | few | CASSPPGLAGGLAYEQYF | TGTGCCAGCAGCCCCCCGGGACTAGCGGGGGGGCTGGCTTACGAGCAGTACTTC
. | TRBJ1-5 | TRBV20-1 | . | CIARDVKPDSNQPQHF | TGCATTGCTCGGGACGTGAAGCCGGATAGCAATCAGCCCCAGCATTTT
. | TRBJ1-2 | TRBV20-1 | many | CSARDPPGPNYGYTF | TGCAGTGCTAGAGATCCCCCCGGCCCTAACTATGGCTACACCTTC
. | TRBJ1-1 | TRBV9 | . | CASSGKRAGVATEAFF | TGTGCCAGCAGCGGGAAGAGGGCCGGGGTGGCCACTGAAGCTTTCTTT
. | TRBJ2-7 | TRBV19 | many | CASSIAKGSFSYEQYF | TGTGCCAGTAGTATAGCAAAGGGGTCCTTCTCCTACGAGCAGTACTTC
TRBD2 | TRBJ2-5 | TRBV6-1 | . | CASSPGGLAGRETQYF | TGTGCCAGCAGTCCAGGGGGACTAGCGGGGAGGGAGACCCAGTACTTC
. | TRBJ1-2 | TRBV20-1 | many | CSAREQAGADRFGYTF | TGCAGTGCTAGAGAACAAGCGGGGGCGGACCGGTTTGGCTACACCTTC
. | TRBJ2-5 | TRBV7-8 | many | CASSRRPGEQETQYF | TGTGCCAGCAGCCGACGTCCCGGGGAACAAGAGACCCAGTACTTC
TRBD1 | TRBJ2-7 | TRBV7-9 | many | CASSSDRGGYEQYF | TGTGCCAGCAGTTCGGACAGGGGGGGGTACGAGCAGTACTTC
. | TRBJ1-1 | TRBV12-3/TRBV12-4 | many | CASRPFNRDPLAFF | TGTGCCAGCAGACCCTTTAACAGGGATCCGCTAGCTTTCTTT
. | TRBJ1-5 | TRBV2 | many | CASKRGNQPQHF | TGTGCCAGCAAGCGGGGGAATCAGCCCCAGCATTTT
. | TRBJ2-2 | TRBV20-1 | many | CSARDFGHRGTGELFF | TGCAGTGCTAGGGATTTCGGGCACCGGGGCACCGGGGAGCTGTTTTTT
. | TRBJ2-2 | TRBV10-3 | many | CASRAGDTGELFF | TGTGCCTCCAGGGCAGGGGACACCGGGGAGCTGTTTTTT
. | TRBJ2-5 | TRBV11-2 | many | CASSFWGRETQYF | TGTGCCAGCAGCTTCTGGGGGAGAGAGACCCAGTACTTC
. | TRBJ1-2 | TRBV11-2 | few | CASRTLRQDSGYTF | TGTGCCAGCAGGACACTAAGACAGGACTCTGGCTACACCTTC
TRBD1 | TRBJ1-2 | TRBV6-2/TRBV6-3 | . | CASKGGDRGQANYGYTF | TGTGCCAGCAAAGGAGGGGACAGGGGGCAAGCTAACTATGGCTACACCTTC
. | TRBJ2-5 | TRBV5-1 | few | CASSLEWGRETQYF | TGCGCCAGCAGCTTGGAGTGGGGGCGGGAGACCCAGTACTTC
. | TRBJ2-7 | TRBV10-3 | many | CAISESVLQRNYEQYF | TGTGCCATCAGTGAGTCGGTATTACAAAGAAACTACGAGCAGTACTTC
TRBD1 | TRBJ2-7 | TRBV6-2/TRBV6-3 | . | CASGQGAREQYF | TGTGCCAGTGGACAGGGGGCGCGGGAGCAGTACTTC
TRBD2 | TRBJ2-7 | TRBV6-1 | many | CASRDLAGGSYEQYF | TGTGCCAGCAGAGATCTAGCGGGGGGCTCCTACGAGCAGTACTTC
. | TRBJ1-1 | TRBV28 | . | CASSPAFLGTEAFF | TGTGCCAGCAGCCCTGCCTTTTTGGGCACTGAAGCTTTCTTT
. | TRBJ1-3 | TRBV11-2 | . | CASSLGGGQTAGNTIYF | TGTGCCAGCAGCTTAGGGGGAGGACAGACGGCTGGAAACACCATATATTTT